This TCR beta chain came from a study of blood T cell repertoires in COVID-19. Study in general: Collection of acute and convalescent COVID-19 samples took place in the United States, Italy and Spain. Sources were T cells, B-cell-depleted T cells, or PBMCs; the material itself was cDNA or gDNA.

After removal of 8 bases from V and 0 bases from J, the junction contained 5 bases not matched to a gene. The CDR3 is made up of 15 amino acids. Germline lookup yields CDR1 MDHEN and CDR2 SYDVKM. In the original workflow: Nucleated cell counts were estimated from reference gene primer amplification. The repertoire was sequenced with immunoSEQ multiplex PCR; TCRdb's copy has only in-frame clones and lacks some. V and J calls and clone size are as listed in that table; D and trimming were resolved from the DNA. Among 130,000 to 150,000 clones listed, roughly nine tenths were seen once. The sequencing input was peripheral blood. This clonotype originated in a woman aged 60-75 years with active COVID-19. V is TRBV28 and J is TRBJ2-2; 8 bases are shared with TRBD2. The chain's CDR3 is CASGSGGPNTGELFF. The CDR3 region has the DNA TGTGCCAGCGGATCGGGGGGGCCGAACACCGGGGAGCTGTTTTTT.